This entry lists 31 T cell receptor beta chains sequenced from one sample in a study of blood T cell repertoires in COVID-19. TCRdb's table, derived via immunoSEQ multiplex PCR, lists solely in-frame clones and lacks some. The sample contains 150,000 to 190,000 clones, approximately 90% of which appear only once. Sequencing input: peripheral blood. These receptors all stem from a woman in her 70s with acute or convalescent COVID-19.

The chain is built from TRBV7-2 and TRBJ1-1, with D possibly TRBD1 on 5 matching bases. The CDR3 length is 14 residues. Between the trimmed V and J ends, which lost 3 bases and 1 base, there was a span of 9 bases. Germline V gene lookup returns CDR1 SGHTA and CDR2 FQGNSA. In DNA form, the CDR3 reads TGTGCCAGCAGCTTTTTTCAGGGGAACACTGAAGCTTTCTTT. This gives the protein CASSFFQGNTEAFF.

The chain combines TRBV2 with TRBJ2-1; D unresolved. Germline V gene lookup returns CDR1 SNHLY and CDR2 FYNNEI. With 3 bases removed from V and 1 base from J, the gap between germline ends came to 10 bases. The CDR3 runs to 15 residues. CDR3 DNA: TGTGCCAGCAGTGACGGTGGTTCATCCTACAATGAGCAGTTCTTC. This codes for CASSDGGSSYNEQFF.

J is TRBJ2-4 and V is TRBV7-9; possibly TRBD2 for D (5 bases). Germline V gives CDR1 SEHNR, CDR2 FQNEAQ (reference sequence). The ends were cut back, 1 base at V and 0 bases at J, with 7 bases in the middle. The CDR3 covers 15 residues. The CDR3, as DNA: TGTGCCAGCAGCTTAGAAGGAGGAGCCAAAAACATTCAGTACTTC. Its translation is CASSLEGGAKNIQYF.

CDR3 nucleotides: TGCGCCAGCAGTCAGGGACTCGGGCCATACTACGAGCAGTACGTC. This gives the protein CASSQGLGPYYEQYV. The genes are TRBV23-1 and TRBJ2-7; tentative D call: TRBD2 (6 bases). TRBV23-1 is sorted into the ORF group, with uncertain function. The CDR3 is made up of 15 amino acids. V was pared by 3 bases and J by 3 bases, with 15 bases between.

CDR3 DNA sequence: TGTGCCAGCAGTAAAATGGGACAGGGGAGACGTGAGACCCAGTACTTC. Its protein is CASSKMGQGRRETQYF. The rearrangement uses TRBV6-2 or TRBV6-3 and TRBJ2-5; 10 nucleotides match TRBD1. The CDR3 has 16 amino acids. V dropped 5 bases and J dropped 5; count of bases not matched to a gene: 11. Germline values: CDR1 MNHEY, CDR2 SVGEGT.

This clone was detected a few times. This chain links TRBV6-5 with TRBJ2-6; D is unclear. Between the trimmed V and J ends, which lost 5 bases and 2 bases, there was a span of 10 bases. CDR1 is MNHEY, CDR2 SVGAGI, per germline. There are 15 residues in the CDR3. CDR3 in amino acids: CASSPHEAGANVLTF. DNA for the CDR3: TGTGCCAGCAGTCCCCATGAGGCTGGGGCCAACGTCCTGACTTTC.

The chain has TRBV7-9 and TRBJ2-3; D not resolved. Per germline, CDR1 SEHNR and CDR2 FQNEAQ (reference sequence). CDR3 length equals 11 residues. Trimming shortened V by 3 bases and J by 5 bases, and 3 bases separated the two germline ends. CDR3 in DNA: TGTGCCAGCAGCTTTCTAGATACGCAGTATTTT. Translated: CASSFLDTQYF.

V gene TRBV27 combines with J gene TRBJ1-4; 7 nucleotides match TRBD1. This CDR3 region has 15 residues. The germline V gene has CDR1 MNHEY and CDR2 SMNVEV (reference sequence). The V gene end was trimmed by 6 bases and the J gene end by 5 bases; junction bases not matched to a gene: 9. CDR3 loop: CASSLLTGTNEKLFF. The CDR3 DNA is TGTGCCAGCAGCCTGTTGACAGGGACCAATGAAAAACTGTTTTTT.

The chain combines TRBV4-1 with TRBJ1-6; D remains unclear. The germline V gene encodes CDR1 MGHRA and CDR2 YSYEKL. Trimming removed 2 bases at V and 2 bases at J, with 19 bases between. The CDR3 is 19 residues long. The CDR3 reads CASSQPGIGSIPYNSPLHF. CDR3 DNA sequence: TGCGCCAGCAGCCAACCCGGGATCGGTAGTATCCCCTATAATTCACCCCTCCACTTT.

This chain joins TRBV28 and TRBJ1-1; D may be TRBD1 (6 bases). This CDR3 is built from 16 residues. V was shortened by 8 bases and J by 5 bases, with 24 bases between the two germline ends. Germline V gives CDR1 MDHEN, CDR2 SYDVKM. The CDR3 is CASSHSARGRGTEAFF. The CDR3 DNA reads TGTGCCAGCTCCCACTCCGCCCGGGGAAGGGGGACTGAAGCTTTCTTT.

In DNA, the CDR3 is TGTGCCAGCAGCCAATCGAGGAGCGGGGTGGCTAGGAATGAGCAGTTCTTC. Its translation is CASSQSRSGVARNEQFF. The chain is built from TRBV16 and TRBJ2-1, with 7 bases identical to TRBD2. V shed 0 bases, J shed 7 bases, and the junction held 12 bases outside the gene matches. There are 17 residues in the CDR3. Per germline, CDR1 KGHSY and CDR2 FQNENV.

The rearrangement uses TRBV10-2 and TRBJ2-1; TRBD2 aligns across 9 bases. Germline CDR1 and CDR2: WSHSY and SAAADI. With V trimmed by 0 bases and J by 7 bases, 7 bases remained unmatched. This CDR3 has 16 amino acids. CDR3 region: CASSESAGGPRNEQFF. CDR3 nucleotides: TGCGCCAGCAGTGAGTCGGCGGGGGGGCCTCGTAATGAGCAGTTCTTC.

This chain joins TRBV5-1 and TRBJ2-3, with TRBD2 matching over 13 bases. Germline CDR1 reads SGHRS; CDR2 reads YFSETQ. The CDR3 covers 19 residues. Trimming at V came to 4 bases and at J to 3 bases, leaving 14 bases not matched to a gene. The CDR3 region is CASSPSTSGGALRTDTQYF. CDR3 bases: TGCGCCAGCAGCCCTAGTACTAGCGGGGGGGCTTTGAGGACAGATACGCAGTATTTT.

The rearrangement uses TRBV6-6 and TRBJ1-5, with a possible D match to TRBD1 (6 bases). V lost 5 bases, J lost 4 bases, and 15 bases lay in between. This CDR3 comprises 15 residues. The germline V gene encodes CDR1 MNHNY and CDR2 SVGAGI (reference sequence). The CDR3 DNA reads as TGTGCCAGCAGTGCCGGGACACCGGGGAATCAGCCCCAGCATTTT. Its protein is CASSAGTPGNQPQHF.

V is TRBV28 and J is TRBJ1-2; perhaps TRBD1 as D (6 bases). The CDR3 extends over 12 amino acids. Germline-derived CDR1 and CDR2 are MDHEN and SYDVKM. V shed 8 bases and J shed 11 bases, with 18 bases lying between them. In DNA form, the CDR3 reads TGTGCCAGCGCTTCGTGGGGGCCGCGGTACACCTTC. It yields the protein CASASWGPRYTF.

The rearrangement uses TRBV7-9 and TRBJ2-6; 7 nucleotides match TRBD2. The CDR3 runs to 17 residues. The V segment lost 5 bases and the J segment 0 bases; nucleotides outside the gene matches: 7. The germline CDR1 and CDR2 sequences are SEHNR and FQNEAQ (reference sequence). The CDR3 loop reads CASSRGEGPSGANVLTF. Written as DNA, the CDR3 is TGTGCCAGCAGCCGGGGGGAGGGACCCTCTGGGGCCAACGTCCTGACTTTC.

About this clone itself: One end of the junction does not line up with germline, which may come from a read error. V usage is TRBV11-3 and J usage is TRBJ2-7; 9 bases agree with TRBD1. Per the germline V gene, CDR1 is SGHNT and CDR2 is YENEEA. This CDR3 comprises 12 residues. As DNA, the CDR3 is TGTGCCAGCAGTCGGCCCGGGACAGGGCTGAACTTC. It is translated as CASSRPGTGLNF.

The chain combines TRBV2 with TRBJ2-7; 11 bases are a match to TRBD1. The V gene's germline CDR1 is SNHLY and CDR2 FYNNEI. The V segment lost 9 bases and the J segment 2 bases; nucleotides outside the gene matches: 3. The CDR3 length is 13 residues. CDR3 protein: CARRDRGTYEQYV. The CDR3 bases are TGTGCCAGACGGGACAGGGGGACCTACGAGCAGTACGTC.

CDR3 protein: CAISEKTGGGNQPQHF. The CDR3 DNA reads as TGTGCCATCAGTGAGAAAACAGGGGGAGGCAATCAGCCCCAGCATTTT. The chain joins TRBV10-3 to TRBJ1-5; TRBD1 aligns across 8 bases. The CDR3 is 16 amino acids. The junction had 5 bases not matched to a gene; V was cut back by 2 bases and J by 2 bases. Germline V CDR1 and CDR2: ENHRY, SYGVKD.

The DNA of the CDR3 is TGTGCCAGCAGCTTAGATCGCAGTCATAATTCACCCCTCCACTTT. Encoded protein: CASSLDRSHNSPLHF. The rearrangement uses TRBV7-9 and TRBJ1-6; D ambiguous. The CDR3 sequence is 15 residues long. Trimming shortened V by 1 base and J by 5 bases, and 9 bases separated the two germline ends. CDR1 SEHNR and CDR2 FQNEAQ come from the germline V gene (reference sequence).

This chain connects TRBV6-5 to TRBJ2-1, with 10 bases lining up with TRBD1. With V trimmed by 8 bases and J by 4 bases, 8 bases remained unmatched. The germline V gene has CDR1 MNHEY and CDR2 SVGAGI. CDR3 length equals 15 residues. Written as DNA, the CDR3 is TGTGCCAGCCAGGACAGGGGGTCCCCTTACAATGAGCAGTTCTTC. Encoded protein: CASQDRGSPYNEQFF.

CDR3 region: CASSDWNSGLGEQFF. The CDR3, as DNA: TGTGCCAGCAGTGACTGGAATTCGGGATTGGGTGAGCAGTTCTTC. This sequence joins TRBV6-4 and TRBJ2-1, with D possibly TRBD2 on 5 matching bases. CDR1 MRHNA and CDR2 SNTAGT come from the germline V gene. The CDR3 has 15 amino acids. Trimming pared 1 base from V and 9 bases from J, leaving 16 bases between.

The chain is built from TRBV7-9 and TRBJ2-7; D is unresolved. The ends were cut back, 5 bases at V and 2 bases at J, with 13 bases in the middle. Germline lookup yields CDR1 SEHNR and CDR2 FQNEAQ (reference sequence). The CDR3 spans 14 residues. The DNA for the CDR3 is TGTGCCAGCAGCCAGACATCAGGCCCCTACGAGCAGTACTTC. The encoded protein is CASSQTSGPYEQYF.

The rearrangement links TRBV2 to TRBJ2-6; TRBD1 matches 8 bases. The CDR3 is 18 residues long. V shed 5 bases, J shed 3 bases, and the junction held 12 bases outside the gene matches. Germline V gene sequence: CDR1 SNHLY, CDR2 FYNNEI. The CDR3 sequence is CASSWSRQGALGANVLTF. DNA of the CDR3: TGTGCCAGCAGTTGGTCCCGCCAGGGGGCGCTTGGGGCCAACGTCCTGACTTTC.

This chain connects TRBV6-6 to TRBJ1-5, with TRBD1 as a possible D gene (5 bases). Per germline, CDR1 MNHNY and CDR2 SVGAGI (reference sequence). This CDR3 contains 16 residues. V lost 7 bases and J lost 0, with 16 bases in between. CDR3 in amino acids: CASTLPGAVSNQPQHF. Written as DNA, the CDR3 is TGTGCCAGCACTCTCCCTGGGGCTGTTAGCAATCAGCCCCAGCATTTT.

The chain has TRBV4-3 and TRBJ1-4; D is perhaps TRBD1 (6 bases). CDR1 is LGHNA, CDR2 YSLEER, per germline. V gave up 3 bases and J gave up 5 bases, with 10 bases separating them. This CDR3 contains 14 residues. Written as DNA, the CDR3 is TGCGCCAGCAGCCACAGGGGCATAAATGAAAAACTGTTTTTT. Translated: CASSHRGINEKLFF.

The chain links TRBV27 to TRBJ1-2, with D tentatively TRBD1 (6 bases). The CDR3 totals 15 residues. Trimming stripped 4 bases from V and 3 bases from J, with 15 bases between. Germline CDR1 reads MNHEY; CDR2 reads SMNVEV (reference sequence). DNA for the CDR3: TGTGCCAGCAGTTCAACAGGGCTTTTCGACTATGGCTACACCTTC. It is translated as CASSSTGLFDYGYTF.

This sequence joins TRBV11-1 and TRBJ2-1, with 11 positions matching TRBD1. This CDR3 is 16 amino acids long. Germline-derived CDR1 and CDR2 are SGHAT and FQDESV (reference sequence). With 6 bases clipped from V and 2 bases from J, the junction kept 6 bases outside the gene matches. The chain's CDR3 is CASSHRTGGAYNEQFF. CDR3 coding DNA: TGTGCCAGCAGTCATCGGACAGGGGGCGCCTACAATGAGCAGTTCTTC.

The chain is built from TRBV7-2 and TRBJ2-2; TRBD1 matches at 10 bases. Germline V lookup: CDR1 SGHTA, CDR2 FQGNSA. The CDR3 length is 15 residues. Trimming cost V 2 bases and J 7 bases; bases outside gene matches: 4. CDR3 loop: CASSLMGQGIGELFF. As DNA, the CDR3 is TGTGCCAGCAGCTTAATGGGACAGGGGATCGGGGAGCTGTTTTTT.

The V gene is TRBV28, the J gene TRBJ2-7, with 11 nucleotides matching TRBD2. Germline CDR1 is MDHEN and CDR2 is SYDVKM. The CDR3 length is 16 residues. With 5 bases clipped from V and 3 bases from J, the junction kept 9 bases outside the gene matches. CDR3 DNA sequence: TGTGCCAGCAGTCCCCAAGGGACTAGCGGTCTCTACGAGCAGTACGTC. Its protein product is CASSPQGTSGLYEQYV.

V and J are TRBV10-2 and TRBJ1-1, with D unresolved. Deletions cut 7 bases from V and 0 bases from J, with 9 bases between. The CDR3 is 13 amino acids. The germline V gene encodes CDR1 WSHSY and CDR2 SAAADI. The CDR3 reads CASIRVMNTEAFF. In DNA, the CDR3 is TGCGCCAGCATCCGGGTCATGAACACTGAAGCTTTCTTT.